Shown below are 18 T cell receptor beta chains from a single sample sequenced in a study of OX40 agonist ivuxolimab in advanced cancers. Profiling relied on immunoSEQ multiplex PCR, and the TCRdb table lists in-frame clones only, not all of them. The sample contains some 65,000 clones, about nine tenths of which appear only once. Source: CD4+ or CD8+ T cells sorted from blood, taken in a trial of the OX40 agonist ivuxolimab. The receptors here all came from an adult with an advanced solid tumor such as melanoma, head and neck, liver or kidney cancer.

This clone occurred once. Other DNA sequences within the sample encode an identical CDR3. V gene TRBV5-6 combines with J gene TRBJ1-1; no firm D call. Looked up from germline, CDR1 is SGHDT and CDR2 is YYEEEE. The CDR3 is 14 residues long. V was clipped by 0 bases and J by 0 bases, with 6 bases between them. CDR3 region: CASSLDRMNTEAFF. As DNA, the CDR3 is TGTGCCAGCAGCTTGGATAGGATGAACACTGAAGCTTTCTTT.

In DNA, the CDR3 is TGTGCCTGGGAAACCCAGGACAGACGCTCCTATAATTCACCCCTCCACTTT. This encodes CAWETQDRRSYNSPLHF. The chain is built from TRBV30 and TRBJ1-6, with D tentatively TRBD1 (6 bases). Germline V gene lookup returns CDR1 GTSNPN and CDR2 SVGIG (reference sequence). CDR3 size: 17 residues. Between the trimmed V and J ends, which lost 5 bases and 0 bases, there was a span of 17 bases.

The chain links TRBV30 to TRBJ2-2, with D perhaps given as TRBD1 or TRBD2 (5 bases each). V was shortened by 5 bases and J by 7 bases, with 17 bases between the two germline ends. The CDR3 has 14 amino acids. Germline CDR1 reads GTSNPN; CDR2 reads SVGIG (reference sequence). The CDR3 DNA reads TGTGCCTGGTTTAAGGGGACCTTGGACGGGGAGCTGTTTTTT. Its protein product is CAWFKGTLDGELFF.

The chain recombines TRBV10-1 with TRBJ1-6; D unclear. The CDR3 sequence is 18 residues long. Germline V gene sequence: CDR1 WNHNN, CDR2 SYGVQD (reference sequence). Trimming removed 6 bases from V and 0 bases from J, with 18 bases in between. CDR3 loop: CASRSYWDRISYNSPLHF. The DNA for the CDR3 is TGCGCCAGCAGGTCTTATTGGGATAGGATCTCCTATAATTCACCCCTCCACTTT.

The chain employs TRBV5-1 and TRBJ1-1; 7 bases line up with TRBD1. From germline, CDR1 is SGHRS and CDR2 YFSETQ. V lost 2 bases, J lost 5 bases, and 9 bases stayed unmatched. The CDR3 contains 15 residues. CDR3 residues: CASSFSTGVLTEAFF. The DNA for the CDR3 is TGCGCCAGCAGCTTCTCAACAGGGGTTCTTACTGAAGCTTTCTTT. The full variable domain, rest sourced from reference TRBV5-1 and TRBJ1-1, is KAGVTQTPRYLIKTRGQQVTLSCSPISGHRSVSWYQQTPGQGLQFLFEYFSETQRNKGNFPGRFSGRQFSNSRSEMNVSTLELGDSALYLCASSFSTGVLTEAFFGQGTRLTVV.

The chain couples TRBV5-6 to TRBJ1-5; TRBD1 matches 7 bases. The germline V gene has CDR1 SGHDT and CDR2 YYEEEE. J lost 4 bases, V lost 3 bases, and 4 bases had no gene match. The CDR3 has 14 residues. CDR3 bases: TGTGCCAGCAGCTCGACAGGGAGTAATCAGCCCCAGCATTTT. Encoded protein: CASSSTGSNQPQHF.

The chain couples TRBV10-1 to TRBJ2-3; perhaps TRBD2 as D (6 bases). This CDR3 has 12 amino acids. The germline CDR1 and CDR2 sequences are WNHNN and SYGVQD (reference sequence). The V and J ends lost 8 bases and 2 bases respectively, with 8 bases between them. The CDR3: CASRDFTDTQYF. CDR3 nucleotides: TGCGCCAGCCGGGACTTCACAGATACGCAGTATTTT.

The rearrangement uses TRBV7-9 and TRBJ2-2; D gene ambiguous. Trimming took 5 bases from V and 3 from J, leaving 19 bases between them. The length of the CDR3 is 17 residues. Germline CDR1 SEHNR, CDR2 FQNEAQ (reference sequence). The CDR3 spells CASSGRHRLSYTGELFF. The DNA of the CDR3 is TGTGCCAGCAGCGGCCGACATCGGCTGAGTTACACCGGGGAGCTGTTTTTT.

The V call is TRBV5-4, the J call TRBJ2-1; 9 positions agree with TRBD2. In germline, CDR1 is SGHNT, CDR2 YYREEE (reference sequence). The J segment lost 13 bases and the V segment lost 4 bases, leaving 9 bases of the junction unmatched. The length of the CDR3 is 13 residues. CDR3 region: CASSGELAGYQFF. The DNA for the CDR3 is TGTGCCAGCAGCGGGGAGCTAGCGGGGTATCAGTTCTTC.

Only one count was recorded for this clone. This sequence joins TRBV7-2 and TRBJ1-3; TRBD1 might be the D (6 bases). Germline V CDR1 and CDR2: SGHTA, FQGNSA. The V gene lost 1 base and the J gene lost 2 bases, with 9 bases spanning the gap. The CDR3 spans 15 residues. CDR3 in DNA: TGTGCCAGCAGCTTAGGCGGGACACCTGGAAACACCATATATTTT. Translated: CASSLGGTPGNTIYF.

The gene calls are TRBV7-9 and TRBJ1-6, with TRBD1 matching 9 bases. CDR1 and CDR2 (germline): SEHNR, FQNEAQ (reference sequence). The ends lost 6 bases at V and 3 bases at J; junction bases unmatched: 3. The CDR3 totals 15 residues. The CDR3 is CASSPGQGYNSPLHF. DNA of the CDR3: TGTGCCAGCAGTCCGGGACAGGGCTATAATTCACCCCTCCACTTT.

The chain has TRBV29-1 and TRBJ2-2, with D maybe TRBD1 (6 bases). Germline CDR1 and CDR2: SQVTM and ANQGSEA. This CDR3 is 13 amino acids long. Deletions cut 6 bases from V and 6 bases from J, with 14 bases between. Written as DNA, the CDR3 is TGCAGCGTGGTAGACAGGTTCCCCGGGGAGCTGTTTTTT. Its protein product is CSVVDRFPGELFF.

CDR3 coding DNA: TGCGCCAGCAGCTTGGAAGGACAGGGTAGGAACACTGAAGCTTTCTTT. Encoded protein: CASSLEGQGRNTEAFF. J is TRBJ1-1 and V is TRBV5-1; 8 bases agree with TRBD1. The CDR3 consists of 16 residues. After removal of 0 bases from V and 1 base from J, the junction contained 5 bases not matched to a gene. Looked up from germline, CDR1 is SGHRS and CDR2 is YFSETQ.

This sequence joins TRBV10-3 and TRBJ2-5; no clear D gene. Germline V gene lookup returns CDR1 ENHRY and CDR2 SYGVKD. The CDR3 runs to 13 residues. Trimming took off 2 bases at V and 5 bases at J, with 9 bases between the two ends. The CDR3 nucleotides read TGTGCCATCAGTGAGAAGGGCCTGGAGACCCAGTACTTC. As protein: CAISEKGLETQYF.

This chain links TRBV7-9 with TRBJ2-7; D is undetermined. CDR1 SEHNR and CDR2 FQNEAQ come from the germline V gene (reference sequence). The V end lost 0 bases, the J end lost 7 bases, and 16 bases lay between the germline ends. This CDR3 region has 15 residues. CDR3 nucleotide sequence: TGTGCCAGCAGCTTAGCTAGTCTCGGATCAGGAGAGCAGTACTTC. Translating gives CASSLASLGSGEQYF.

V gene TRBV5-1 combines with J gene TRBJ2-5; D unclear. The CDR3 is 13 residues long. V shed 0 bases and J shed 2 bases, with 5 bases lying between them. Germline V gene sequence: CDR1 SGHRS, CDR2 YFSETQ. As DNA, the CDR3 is TGCGCCAGCAGCTTGGGAGTGCAAGAGACCCAGTACTTC. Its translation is CASSLGVQETQYF.

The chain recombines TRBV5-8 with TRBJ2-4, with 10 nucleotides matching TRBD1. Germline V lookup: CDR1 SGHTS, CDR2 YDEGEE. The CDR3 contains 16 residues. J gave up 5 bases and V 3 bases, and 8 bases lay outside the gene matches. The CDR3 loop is CASSSRDRGSQNIQYF. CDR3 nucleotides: TGTGCCAGCAGCTCCCGGGACAGGGGAAGCCAAAACATTCAGTACTTC.

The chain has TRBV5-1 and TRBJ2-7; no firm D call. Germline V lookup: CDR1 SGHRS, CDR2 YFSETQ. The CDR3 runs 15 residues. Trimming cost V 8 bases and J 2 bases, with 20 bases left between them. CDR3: CASIYLPSSAYEQYF. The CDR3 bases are TGCGCCAGTATCTATCTTCCCTCCAGCGCCTACGAGCAGTACTTC.